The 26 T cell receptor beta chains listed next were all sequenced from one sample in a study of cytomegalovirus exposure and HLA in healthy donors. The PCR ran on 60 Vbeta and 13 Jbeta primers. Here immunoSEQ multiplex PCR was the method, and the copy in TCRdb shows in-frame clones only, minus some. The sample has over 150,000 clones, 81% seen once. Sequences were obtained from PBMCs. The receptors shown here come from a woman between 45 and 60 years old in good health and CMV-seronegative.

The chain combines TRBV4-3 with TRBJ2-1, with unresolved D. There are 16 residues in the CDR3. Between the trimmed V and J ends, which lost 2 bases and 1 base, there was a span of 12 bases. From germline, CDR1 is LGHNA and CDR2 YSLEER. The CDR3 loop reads CASSQYDSASYNEQFF. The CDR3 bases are TGCGCCAGCAGCCAATATGACTCCGCGTCCTACAATGAGCAGTTCTTC.

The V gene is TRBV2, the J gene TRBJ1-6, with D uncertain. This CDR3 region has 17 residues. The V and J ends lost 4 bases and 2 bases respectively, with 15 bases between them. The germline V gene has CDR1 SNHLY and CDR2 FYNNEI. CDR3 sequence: CASSVQREGTYNSPLHF. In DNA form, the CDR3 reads TGTGCCAGCAGTGTACAGAGGGAGGGAACCTATAATTCACCCCTCCACTTT.

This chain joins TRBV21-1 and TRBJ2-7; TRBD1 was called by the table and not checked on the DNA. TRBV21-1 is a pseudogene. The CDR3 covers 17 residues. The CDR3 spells CASSKGGQGDECYEQYF. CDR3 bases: TGTGCCAGCAGCAAAGGGGGACAGGGGGACGAATGCTACGAGCAGTACTTC.

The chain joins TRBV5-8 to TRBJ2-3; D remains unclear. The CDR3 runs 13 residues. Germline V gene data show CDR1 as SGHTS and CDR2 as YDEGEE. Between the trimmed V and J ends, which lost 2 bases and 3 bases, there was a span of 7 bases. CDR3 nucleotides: TGTGCCAGCAGCTTACTCTCAACAGATACGCAGTATTTT. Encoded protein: CASSLLSTDTQYF.

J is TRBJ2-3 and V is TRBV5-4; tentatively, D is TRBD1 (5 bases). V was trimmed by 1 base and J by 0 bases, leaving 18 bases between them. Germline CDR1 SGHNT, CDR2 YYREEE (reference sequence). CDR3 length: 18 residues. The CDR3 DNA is TGTGCCAGCAGCTTGCAGGGTGGCTACCGACTCAGCACAGATACGCAGTATTTT. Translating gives CASSLQGGYRLSTDTQYF.

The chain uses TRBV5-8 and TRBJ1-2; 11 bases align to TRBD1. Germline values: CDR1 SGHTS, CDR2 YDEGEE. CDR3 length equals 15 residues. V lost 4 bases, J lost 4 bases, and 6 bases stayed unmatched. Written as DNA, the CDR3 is TGTGCCAGCAGCGTGGACAGGGGGCTTGGCTATGGCTACACCTTC. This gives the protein CASSVDRGLGYGYTF.

The CDR3 is CASSLWGGETQYF. For the CDR3, the DNA is TGTGCCAGCAGTTTATGGGGAGGTGAGACCCAGTACTTC. The chain joins TRBV28 to TRBJ2-5; D is possibly TRBD2 (6 bases). Per germline, CDR1 MDHEN and CDR2 SYDVKM. Trimming removed 0 bases at V and 5 bases at J, with 7 bases between. CDR3 length: 13 residues.

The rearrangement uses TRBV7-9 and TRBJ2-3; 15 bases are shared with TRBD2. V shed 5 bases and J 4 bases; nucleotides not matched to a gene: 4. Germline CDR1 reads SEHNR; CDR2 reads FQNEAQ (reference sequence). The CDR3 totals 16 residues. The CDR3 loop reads CASSRGLAGGSDTQYF. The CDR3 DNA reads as TGTGCCAGCAGCCGCGGACTAGCGGGAGGGTCAGATACGCAGTATTTT.

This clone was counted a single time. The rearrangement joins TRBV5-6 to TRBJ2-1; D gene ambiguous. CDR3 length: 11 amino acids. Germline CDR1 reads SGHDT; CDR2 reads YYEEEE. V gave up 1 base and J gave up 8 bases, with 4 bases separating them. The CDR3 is CASSLFYEQFF. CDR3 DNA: TGTGCCAGCAGCTTGTTCTATGAGCAGTTCTTC.

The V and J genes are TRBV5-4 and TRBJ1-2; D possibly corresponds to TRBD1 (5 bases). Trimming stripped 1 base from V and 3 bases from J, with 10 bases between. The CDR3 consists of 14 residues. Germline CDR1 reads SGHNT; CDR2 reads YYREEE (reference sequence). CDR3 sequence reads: CASSLTGVDYGYTF. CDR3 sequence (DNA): TGTGCCAGCAGCTTGACAGGTGTGGACTATGGCTACACCTTC. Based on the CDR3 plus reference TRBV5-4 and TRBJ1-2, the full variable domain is ETGVTQSPTHLIKTRGQQVTLRCSSQSGHNTVSWYQQALGQGPQFIFQYYREEENGRGNFPPRFSGLQFPNYSSELNVNALELDDSALYLCASSLTGVDYGYTFGSGTRLTVV.

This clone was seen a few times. The CDR3 bases are TGTGCCAGCAGCTCCCCCGGGGGGGGCACTCGGGGCTACACCTTC. Its protein is CASSSPGGGTRGYTF. V is TRBV7-9 and J is TRBJ1-2, with a weak D call TRBD1 (6 bases). V lost 4 bases, J lost 8 bases, and 20 bases lay in between. There are 15 residues in the CDR3. Germline CDR1 and CDR2: SEHNR and FQNEAQ (reference sequence).

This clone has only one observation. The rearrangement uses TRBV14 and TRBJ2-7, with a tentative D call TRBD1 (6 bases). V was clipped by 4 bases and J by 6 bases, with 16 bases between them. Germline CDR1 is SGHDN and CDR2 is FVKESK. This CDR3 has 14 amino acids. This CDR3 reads CASSLTGTFVEQYF. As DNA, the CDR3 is TGTGCCAGCAGCCTGACAGGTACCTTCGTCGAGCAGTACTTC.

CDR3 protein: CASSDSGAAYNEQFF. As DNA, the CDR3 is TGTGCCAGCAGCGATAGCGGGGCTGCCTACAATGAGCAGTTCTTC. V gene TRBV9 combines with J gene TRBJ2-1, with TRBD2 identical over 8 bases. V dropped 3 bases and J dropped 2; count of bases not matched to a gene: 4. The CDR3 extends over 15 amino acids. Germline assignment: CDR1 SGDLS and CDR2 YYNGEE.

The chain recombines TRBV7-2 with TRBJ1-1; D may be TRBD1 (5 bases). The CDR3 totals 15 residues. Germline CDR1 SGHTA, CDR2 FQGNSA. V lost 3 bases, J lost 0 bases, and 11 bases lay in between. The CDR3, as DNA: TGTGCCAGCAGCTTGAGATCGACAGTGAACACTGAAGCTTTCTTT. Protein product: CASSLRSTVNTEAFF.

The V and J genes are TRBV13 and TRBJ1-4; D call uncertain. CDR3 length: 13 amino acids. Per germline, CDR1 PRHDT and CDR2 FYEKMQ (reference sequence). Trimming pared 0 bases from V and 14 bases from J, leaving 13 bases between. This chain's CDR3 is CASSLGYYTGLFF. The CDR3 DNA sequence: TGTGCCAGCAGCTTAGGCTATTACACGGGGCTGTTTTTT.

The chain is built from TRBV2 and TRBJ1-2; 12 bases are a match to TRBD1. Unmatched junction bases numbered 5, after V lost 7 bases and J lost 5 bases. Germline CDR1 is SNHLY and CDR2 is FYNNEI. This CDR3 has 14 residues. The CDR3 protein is CASTGTGGRYGYTF. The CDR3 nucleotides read TGTGCCAGCACGGGGACAGGGGGCCGGTATGGCTACACCTTC.

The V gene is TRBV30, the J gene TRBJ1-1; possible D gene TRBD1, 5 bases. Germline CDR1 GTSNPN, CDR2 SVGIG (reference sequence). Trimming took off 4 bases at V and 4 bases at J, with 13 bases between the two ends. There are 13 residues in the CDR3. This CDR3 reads CAWTGGLGTEAFF. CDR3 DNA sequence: TGTGCCTGGACGGGGGGTTTGGGCACTGAAGCTTTCTTT.

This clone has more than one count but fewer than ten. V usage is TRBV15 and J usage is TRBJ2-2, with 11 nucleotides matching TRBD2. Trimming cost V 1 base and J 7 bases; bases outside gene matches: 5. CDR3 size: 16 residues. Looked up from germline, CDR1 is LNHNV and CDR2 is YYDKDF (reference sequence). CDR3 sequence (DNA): TGTGCCACCAGCAGAGTAGCGGGGGGGCAGGGCGGGGAGCTGTTTTTT. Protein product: CATSRVAGGQGGELFF.

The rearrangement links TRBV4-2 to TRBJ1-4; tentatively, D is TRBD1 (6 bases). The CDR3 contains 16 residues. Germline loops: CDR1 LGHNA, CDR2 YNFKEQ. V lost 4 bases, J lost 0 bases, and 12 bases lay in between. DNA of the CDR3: TGTGCCAGCAGCCCCCTTTCAGGGGCAACTAATGAAAAACTGTTTTTT. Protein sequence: CASSPLSGATNEKLFF.

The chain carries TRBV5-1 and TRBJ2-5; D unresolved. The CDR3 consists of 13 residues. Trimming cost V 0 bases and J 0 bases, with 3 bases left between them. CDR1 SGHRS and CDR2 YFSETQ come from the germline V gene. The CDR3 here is CASSLGNQETQYF. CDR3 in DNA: TGCGCCAGCAGCTTGGGTAACCAAGAGACCCAGTACTTC.

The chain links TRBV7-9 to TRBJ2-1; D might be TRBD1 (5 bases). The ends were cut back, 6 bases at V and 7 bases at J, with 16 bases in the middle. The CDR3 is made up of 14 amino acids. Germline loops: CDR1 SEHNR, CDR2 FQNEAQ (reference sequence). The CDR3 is CASSSQGLQNEQFF. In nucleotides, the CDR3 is TGTGCCAGCAGTTCCCAGGGTCTGCAGAATGAGCAGTTCTTC.

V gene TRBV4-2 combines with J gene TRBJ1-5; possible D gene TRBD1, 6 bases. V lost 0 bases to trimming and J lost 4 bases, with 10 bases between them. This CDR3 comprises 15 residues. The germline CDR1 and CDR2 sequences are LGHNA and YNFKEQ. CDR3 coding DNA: TGTGCCAGCAGCCAAGAGTACAGGGTGAATCAGCCCCAGCATTTT. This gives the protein CASSQEYRVNQPQHF.

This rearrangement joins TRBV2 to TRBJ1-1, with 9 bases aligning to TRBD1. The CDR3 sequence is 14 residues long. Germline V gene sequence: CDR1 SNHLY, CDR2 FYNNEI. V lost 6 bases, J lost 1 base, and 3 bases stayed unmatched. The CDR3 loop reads CASRGQGENTEAFF. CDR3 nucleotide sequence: TGTGCCAGCAGGGGACAGGGTGAGAACACTGAAGCTTTCTTT. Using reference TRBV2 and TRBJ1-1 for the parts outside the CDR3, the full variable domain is EPEVTQTPSHQVTQMGQEVILRCVPISNHLYFYWYRQILGQKVEFLVSFYNNEISEKSEIFDDQFSVERPDGSNFTLKIRSTKLEDSAMYFCASRGQGENTEAFFGQGTRLTVV.

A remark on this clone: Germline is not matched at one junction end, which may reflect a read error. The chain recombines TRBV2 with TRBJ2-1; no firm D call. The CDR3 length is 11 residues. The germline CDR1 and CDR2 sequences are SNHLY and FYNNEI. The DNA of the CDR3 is TGTGCCAGCACCATCGAAGATGAGCGGTTCTTC. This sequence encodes CASTIEDERFF.

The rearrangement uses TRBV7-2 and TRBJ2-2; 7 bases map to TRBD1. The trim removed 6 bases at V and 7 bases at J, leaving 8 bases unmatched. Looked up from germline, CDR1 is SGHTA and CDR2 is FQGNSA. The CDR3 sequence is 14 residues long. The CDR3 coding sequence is TGTGCCAGCAGACATACAGGGGTTAACGGGGAGCTGTTTTTT. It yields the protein CASRHTGVNGELFF.

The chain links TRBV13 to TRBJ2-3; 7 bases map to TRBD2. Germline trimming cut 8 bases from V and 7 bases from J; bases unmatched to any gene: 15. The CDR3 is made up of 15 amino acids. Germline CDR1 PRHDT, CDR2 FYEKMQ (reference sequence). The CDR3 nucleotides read TGTGCCAGCTTTCGGGGGGAGTTGGGGAGAAATACGCAGTATTTT. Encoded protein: CASFRGELGRNTQYF.